These 9 T cell receptor beta chains were all obtained from the same sample, sequenced in a study of blood T cell repertoires in COVID-19. Method: immunoSEQ multiplex PCR; TCRdb's copy keeps in-frame clones and lacks some. Of more than 60,000 clones in the sample, roughly 80% are singletons; the top ten hold roughly 15%. The sequencing input was peripheral blood. Receptors were obtained from a woman older than 75 with acute or convalescent COVID-19.

The chain has TRBV27 and TRBJ2-1, with D possibly matching TRBD1 (6 bases). CDR3 length: 13 amino acids. Germline V gives CDR1 MNHEY, CDR2 SMNVEV (reference sequence). V lost 5 bases and J 9 bases, leaving 14 bases between the germline ends. DNA for the CDR3: TGTGCCAGCAGTAATGGACAGTCCGTTGAGCAGTTCTTC. This translates into CASSNGQSVEQFF.

This clone appeared a few times. The J gene is TRBJ2-3, the V gene TRBV3-1 (or the pseudogene TRBV3-2), with D possibly being TRBD2 (6 bases). The germline V gene encodes CDR1 LGHDT and CDR2 YNNKEL (reference sequence). The CDR3 loop spans 13 amino acids. V shed 4 bases and J shed 2 bases, with 7 bases lying between them. In DNA form, the CDR3 reads TGTGCCAGCAGCCGGGACTTCACAGATACGCAGTATTTT. Its protein product is CASSRDFTDTQYF.

The chain recombines TRBV27 with TRBJ1-6; D not resolved. Trimming left V 3 bases short and J 8 bases short, with 11 bases between. Germline V gene sequence: CDR1 MNHEY, CDR2 SMNVEV (reference sequence). The CDR3 contains 14 residues. CDR3: CASSFGRSHSPLHF. The CDR3 coding sequence is TGTGCCAGCAGTTTTGGGAGGTCTCATTCACCCCTCCACTTT.

The rearrangement links TRBV6-6 to TRBJ1-2; possible D gene TRBD1, 5 bases. In germline, CDR1 is MNHNY, CDR2 SVGAGI (reference sequence). The CDR3 runs to 14 residues. V gave up 4 bases and J gave up 6 bases, with 15 bases separating them. CDR3 sequence reads: CASSLFGTQDGYTF. The CDR3 DNA sequence: TGTGCCAGCAGTTTGTTCGGAACACAGGATGGCTACACCTTC.

The sample holds one count of this clone. The rearrangement uses TRBV5-1 and TRBJ2-1, with TRBD2 identical over 10 bases. Germline trimming cut 5 bases from V and 8 bases from J; bases unmatched to any gene: 4. Germline CDR1 is SGHRS and CDR2 is YFSETQ. The CDR3 covers 13 residues. CDR3 amino acids: CASSPGTSDEQFF. As DNA, the CDR3 is TGCGCCAGCAGTCCCGGGACTAGCGATGAGCAGTTCTTC.

This clone was detected only once. The DNA for the CDR3 is TGTGCCAGCAGCGTAGAGCTCCGCACTGAAGCTTTCTTT. Translated: CASSVELRTEAFF. The chain links TRBV9 to TRBJ1-1; no clear D gene. V dropped 0 bases and J dropped 4 bases, with 7 bases sitting between them. Per the germline V gene, CDR1 is SGDLS and CDR2 is YYNGEE. The CDR3 runs to 13 residues.

V gene TRBV10-3 combines with J gene TRBJ2-7, with 8 bases matching TRBD1. Unmatched junction bases numbered 3, after V lost 5 bases and J lost 3 bases. Per the germline V gene, CDR1 is ENHRY and CDR2 is SYGVKD. There are 13 residues in the CDR3. The CDR3 here is CAISMTGDYEQYF. The CDR3 DNA reads as TGTGCCATCAGTATGACAGGGGACTACGAGCAGTACTTC.

This rearrangement joins TRBV4-2 to TRBJ2-7, with 13 bases aligning to TRBD2. Trimming took 2 bases from V and 4 from J; bases not matched to a gene: 29. Germline lookup yields CDR1 LGHNA and CDR2 YNFKEQ. The CDR3 contains 24 residues. CDR3 amino acids: CASSQPTPGPGTSGKRGTTYEQYF. The DNA of the CDR3 is TGTGCCAGCAGCCAACCCACCCCCGGGCCAGGGACTAGCGGGAAAAGGGGGACGACGTACGAGCAGTACTTC.

This clone has a handful of counts. The chain links TRBV19 to TRBJ1-5; possible D gene TRBD1, 6 bases. Per germline, CDR1 LNHDA and CDR2 SQIVND (reference sequence). The CDR3 sequence is 14 residues long. V shed 6 bases and J shed 6 bases, with 15 bases lying between them. The chain's CDR3 is CASSRHREFQPQHF. Here the CDR3 DNA reads TGTGCCAGTAGCAGACACAGGGAGTTTCAGCCCCAGCATTTT.